The 10 T cell receptor beta chains presented below share a single source sample, sequenced in a study of technical replicates of blood from a few donors. The repertoire was sequenced with immunoSEQ multiplex PCR; TCRdb's copy has only in-frame clones and lacks some. The data hold fewer than 75,000 clones, with roughly 93% observed a single time. The specimen sequenced was T cells isolated from PBMCs. Receptor source: a human donor in good health.

The count of this clone is one. This sequence joins TRBV5-6 and TRBJ2-2; TRBD2 matches at 9 bases. V gave up 3 bases and J gave up 3 bases; unmatched junction bases: 12. CDR3 length equals 18 residues. The germline gives CDR1 SGHDT, CDR2 YYEEEE. The CDR3: CASSSGRSGRLYTGELFF. The CDR3 DNA follows: TGTGCCAGCAGCTCTGGGCGGAGCGGGAGGTTGTACACCGGGGAGCTGTTTTTT.

The V gene is TRBV6-5, the J gene TRBJ1-2, with a tentative D call TRBD1 (6 bases). Germline loops: CDR1 MNHEY, CDR2 SVGAGI. The V and J ends lost 10 bases and 4 bases respectively, with 10 bases between them. The CDR3 extends over 11 amino acids. In DNA form, the CDR3 reads TGTGCCACCCAGGGGTTCTATGGCTACACCTTC. It specifies CATQGFYGYTF.

The chain is built from TRBV5-1 and TRBJ2-5; 7 bases agree with TRBD1. CDR1 and CDR2 from the germline V gene are SGHRS and YFSETQ. V trimming: 4 bases; J trimming: 4 bases; junction bases outside the gene matches: 13. The CDR3 spans 16 residues. CDR3 in amino acids: CASSLDPTGSGETQYF. CDR3 nucleotide sequence: TGCGCCAGCAGCCTTGACCCGACAGGGTCAGGAGAGACCCAGTACTTC.

This clone was counted a single time. The chain has TRBV4-2 and TRBJ1-3, with TRBD1 identical over 7 bases. Germline assignment: CDR1 LGHNA and CDR2 YNFKEQ. J gave up 0 bases and V 0 bases, and 8 bases lay outside the gene matches. The CDR3 runs 18 residues. The CDR3 loop reads CASSQELSGQSSGNTIYF. In DNA form, the CDR3 reads TGTGCCAGCAGCCAAGAGTTATCGGGACAGAGCTCTGGAAACACCATATATTTT.

This chain joins TRBV19 and TRBJ2-1; 12 bases match TRBD2. Germline loops: CDR1 LNHDA, CDR2 SQIVND (reference sequence). CDR3 length: 17 amino acids. J was trimmed by 8 bases and V by 5 bases; bases with no gene match: 13. For the CDR3, the DNA is TGTGCCAGTAGTCCATCACTAGCGGGGGGTTTATTTTATGAGCAGTTCTTC. It yields the protein CASSPSLAGGLFYEQFF.

The chain has TRBV27 and TRBJ2-5; 7 bases align to TRBD2. V gave up 6 bases and J gave up 5 bases; unmatched junction bases: 9. Germline V gene sequence: CDR1 MNHEY, CDR2 SMNVEV (reference sequence). The CDR3 has 14 amino acids. CDR3 amino acids: CASSPLGGLETQYF. CDR3 bases: TGTGCCAGCAGCCCACTGGGGGGGTTGGAGACCCAGTACTTC.

The chain recombines TRBV5-1 with TRBJ2-5, with D possibly being TRBD2 (5 bases). The CDR3 is 13 amino acids. V gave up 0 bases and J gave up 2 bases, with 5 bases separating them. CDR1 and CDR2 (germline): SGHRS, YFSETQ. CDR3 loop: CASSLGLQETQYF. The DNA of the CDR3 is TGCGCCAGCAGCTTGGGACTACAAGAGACCCAGTACTTC.

V usage is TRBV7-6 and J usage is TRBJ2-7; 10 positions agree with TRBD2. Per germline, CDR1 SGHVS and CDR2 FNYEAQ. This CDR3 spans 18 amino acids. V lost 5 bases to trimming and J lost 7 bases; unmatched junction nucleotides: 20. The CDR3 coding sequence is TGTGCCAGCAGCGAGGGCGCTAGCGGGGGATCACTATTGGGGGAGCAGTACTTC. Translating gives CASSEGASGGSLLGEQYF.

The chain carries TRBV9 and TRBJ1-2; D gene unclear. This CDR3 has 19 amino acids. Trimming removed 0 bases from V and 4 bases from J, with 25 bases in between. CDR1 is SGDLS, CDR2 YYNGEE, per germline. CDR3 nucleotide sequence: TGTGCCAGCAGCGTAGCCGAGGAAGGTAGGAGGACGGACGTCTATGGCTACACCTTC. It yields the protein CASSVAEEGRRTDVYGYTF.

This clone has just one count. The CDR3: CASSPGLAVHEQFF. The CDR3 region has the DNA TGTGCCAGCAGCCCCGGACTGGCCGTCCATGAGCAGTTCTTC. The rearrangement uses TRBV5-4 and TRBJ2-1, with a tentative D call TRBD2 (5 bases). Germline lookup yields CDR1 SGHNT and CDR2 YYREEE (reference sequence). With 4 bases removed from V and 8 bases from J, the gap between germline ends came to 16 bases. The CDR3 length is 14 residues.